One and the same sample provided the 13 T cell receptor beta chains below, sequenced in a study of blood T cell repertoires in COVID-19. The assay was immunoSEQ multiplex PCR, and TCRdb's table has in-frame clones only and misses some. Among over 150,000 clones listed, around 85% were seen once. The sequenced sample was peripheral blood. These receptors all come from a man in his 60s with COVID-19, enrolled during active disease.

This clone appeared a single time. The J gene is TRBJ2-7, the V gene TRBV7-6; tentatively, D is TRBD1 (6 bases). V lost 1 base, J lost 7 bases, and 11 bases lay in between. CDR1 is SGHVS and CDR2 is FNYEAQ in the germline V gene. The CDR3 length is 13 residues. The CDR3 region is CASSLDREREQYF. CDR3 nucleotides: TGTGCCAGCAGCTTAGACAGGGAGAGGGAGCAGTACTTC.

CDR3 sequence (DNA): TGTGCCAGTAGTGGACGGGACAGGAGGGGCAATCAGCCCCAGCATTTT. Translation gives CASSGRDRRGNQPQHF. The chain recombines TRBV19 with TRBJ1-5; 8 bases fit TRBD1. This CDR3 region has 16 residues. V lost 5 bases and J lost 2; bases outside the gene matches: 8. The germline gives CDR1 LNHDA, CDR2 SQIVND (reference sequence).

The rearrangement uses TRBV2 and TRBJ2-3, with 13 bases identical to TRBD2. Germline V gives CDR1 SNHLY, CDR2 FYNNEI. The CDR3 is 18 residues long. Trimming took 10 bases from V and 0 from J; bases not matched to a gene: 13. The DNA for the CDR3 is TGTGCCACTACGCTACTAGCGGGAGGGGAAATAAGCACAGATACGCAGTATTTT. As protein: CATTLLAGGEISTDTQYF.

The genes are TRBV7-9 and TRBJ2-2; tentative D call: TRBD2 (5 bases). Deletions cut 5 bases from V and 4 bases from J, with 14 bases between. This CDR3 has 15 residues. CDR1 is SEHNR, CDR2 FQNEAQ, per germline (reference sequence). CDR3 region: CASSPVRAGTGELFF. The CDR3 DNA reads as TGTGCCAGCAGCCCGGTCCGCGCGGGCACCGGGGAGCTGTTTTTT.

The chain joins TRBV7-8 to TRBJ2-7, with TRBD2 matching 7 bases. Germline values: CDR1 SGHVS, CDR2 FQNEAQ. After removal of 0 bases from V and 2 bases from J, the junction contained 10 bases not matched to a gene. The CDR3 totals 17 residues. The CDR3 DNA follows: TGTGCCAGCAGCTTAGCTAATGGCGGGGGTGCTGCCTACGAGCAGTACTTC. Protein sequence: CASSLANGGGAAYEQYF.

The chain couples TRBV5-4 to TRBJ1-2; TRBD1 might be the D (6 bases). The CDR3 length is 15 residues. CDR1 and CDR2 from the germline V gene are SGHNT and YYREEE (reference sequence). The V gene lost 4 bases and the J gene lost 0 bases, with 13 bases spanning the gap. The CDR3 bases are TGTGCCAGCAGCGAACAGGACAGAGCTAACTATGGCTACACCTTC. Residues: CASSEQDRANYGYTF.

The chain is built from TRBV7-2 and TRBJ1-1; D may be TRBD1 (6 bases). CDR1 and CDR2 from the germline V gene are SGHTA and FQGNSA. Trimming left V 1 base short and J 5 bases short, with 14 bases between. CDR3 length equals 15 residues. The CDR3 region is CASSLETGMGTEAFF. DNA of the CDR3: TGTGCCAGCAGCTTAGAAACAGGGATGGGGACTGAAGCTTTCTTT.

The CDR3 here is CASSPTDRRAYEQYF. The CDR3 DNA reads TGTGCCAGCTCACCCACGGACAGAAGAGCCTACGAGCAGTACTTC. The chain combines TRBV18 with TRBJ2-7; D possibly corresponds to TRBD1 (6 bases). In germline, CDR1 is KGHSH, CDR2 LQKENI. V dropped 3 bases and J dropped 2 bases, with 14 bases sitting between them. This CDR3 region has 15 residues.

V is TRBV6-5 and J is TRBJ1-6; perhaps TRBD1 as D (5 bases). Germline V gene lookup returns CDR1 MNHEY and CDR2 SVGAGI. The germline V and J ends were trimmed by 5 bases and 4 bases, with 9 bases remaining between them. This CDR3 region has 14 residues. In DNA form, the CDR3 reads TGTGCCAGCAGTCGACAGAAGTATAATTCACCCCTCCACTTT. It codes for CASSRQKYNSPLHF.

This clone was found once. The CDR3 DNA is TGTGCCAGCAGCGCACTGGGGGGGGTCCAAGAGACCCAGTACTTC. It encodes CASSALGGVQETQYF. The chain combines TRBV9 with TRBJ2-5; 7 nucleotides match TRBD2. The J segment lost 1 base and the V segment lost 3 bases, leaving 6 bases of the junction unmatched. Looked up from germline, CDR1 is SGDLS and CDR2 is YYNGEE. The CDR3 runs to 15 residues.

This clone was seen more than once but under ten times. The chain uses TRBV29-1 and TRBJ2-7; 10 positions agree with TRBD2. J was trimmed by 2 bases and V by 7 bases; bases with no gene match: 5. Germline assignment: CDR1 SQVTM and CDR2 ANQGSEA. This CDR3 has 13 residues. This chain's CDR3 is CSARTSGTYEQYF. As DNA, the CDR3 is TGCAGCGCCAGGACTAGCGGAACCTACGAGCAGTACTTC.

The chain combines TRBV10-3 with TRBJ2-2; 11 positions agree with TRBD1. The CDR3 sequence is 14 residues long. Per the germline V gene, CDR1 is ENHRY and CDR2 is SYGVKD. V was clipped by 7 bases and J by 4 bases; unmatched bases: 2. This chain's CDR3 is CAIKGQGGTGELFF. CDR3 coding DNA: TGTGCCATCAAGGGACAGGGGGGCACCGGGGAGCTGTTTTTT.

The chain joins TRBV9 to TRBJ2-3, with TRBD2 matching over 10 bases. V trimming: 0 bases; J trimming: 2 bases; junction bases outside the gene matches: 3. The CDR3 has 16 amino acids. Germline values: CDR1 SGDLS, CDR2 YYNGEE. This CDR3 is CASSVGTSGYTDTQYF. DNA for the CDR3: TGTGCCAGCAGCGTAGGGACTAGCGGATACACAGATACGCAGTATTTT.